This TCR beta chain was observed in a study of blood T cells in healthy people across ages. It was with a sample-barcoded 5' primer and a J-beta primer mix that a second PCR of roughly 7 to 12 cycles was run. Each CDR3 protein gets one entry after TCRdb re-called the 5' RACE reads with MiXCR. The repertoire includes fewer than 700,000 distinct CDR3 sequences, approximately 40% of them detected once, and about 32% sits in the top ten. The CDR3 has 14 residues. The germline V and J ends were trimmed by 2 bases and 5 bases, with 12 bases remaining between them. Germline values: CDR1 SGHTA, CDR2 FQGNSA. The study drew donors from healthy Caucasian individuals in Russia aged roughly 6 to 100. Isolated PBMCs totaled at least 6.5 million in each sample. This clonotype has only a few counts.

J is TRBJ2-5 and V is TRBV7-2, with D tentatively TRBD1 (6 bases). The origin of this receptor is a man aged 80 or over in good health. Sequences were obtained from blood. This CDR3 is CASSLLQGRETQYF. For the CDR3, the DNA is TGTGCCAGCAGCTTACTCCAGGGGCGGGAGACCCAGTACTTC.